Detailed here is one TCR beta chain. Antigen: not known. The germline V and J ends were trimmed by 4 bases and 3 bases, with 11 bases remaining between them. Germline CDR1 reads SGHDT; CDR2 reads YYEEEE. The CDR3 contains 13 residues. Measured with immunoSEQ multiplex PCR; TCRdb has only the in-frame clones, and not every one. The table has around 2.1 million clones, approximately 94% seen once. In the naive CD8 group, cells lacked CD45RO and were positively selected for CCR7, so terminally differentiated effector memory CD45RA+ cells were left out. Healthy HIV-negative adults without recent acute infections or vaccinations served as donors. Every donor, a Caucasian adult, lived in Nashville, Tennessee. This specimen comes from a study of shared clonotypes between healthy human individuals. Study conclusions and caveats: The authors expected sequencing depth to affect clonotype sharing among donors.

Sequenced input: naive CD8+ T cells from PBMCs. The sequence derives from a man between 18 and 35 years old in good health. Some clones in this sample may be carry-over from other donors' samples. The chain links TRBV5-6 to TRBJ2-7; TRBD2 might be the D (6 bases). DNA of the CDR3: TGTGCCAGCAGCCTCCGGAGGGGCTACGAGCAGTACTTC. It encodes CASSLRRGYEQYF. The complete variable domain, with remaining parts taken from reference TRBV5-6 and TRBJ2-7, reads DAGVTQSPTHLIKTRGQQVTLRCSPKSGHDTVSWYQQALGQGPQFIFQYYEEEERQRGNFPDRFSGHQFPNYSSELNVNALLLGDSALYLCASSLRRGYEQYFGPGTRLTVT.